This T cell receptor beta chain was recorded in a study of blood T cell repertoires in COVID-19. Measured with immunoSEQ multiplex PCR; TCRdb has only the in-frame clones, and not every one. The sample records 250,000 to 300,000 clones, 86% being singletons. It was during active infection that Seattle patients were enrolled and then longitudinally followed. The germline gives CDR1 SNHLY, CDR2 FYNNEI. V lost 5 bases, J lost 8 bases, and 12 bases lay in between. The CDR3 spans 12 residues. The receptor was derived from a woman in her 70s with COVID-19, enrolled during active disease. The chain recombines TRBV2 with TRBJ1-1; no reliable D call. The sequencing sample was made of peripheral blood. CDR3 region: CASSRLTLEAFF. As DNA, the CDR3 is TGTGCCAGCAGTCGCCTGACACTGGAAGCTTTCTTT.